These 9 T cell receptor beta chains share one sample of origin, sequenced in a study of T cell responses to AZD1222 COVID-19 vaccine. Assay used: immunoSEQ multiplex PCR; TCRdb lists only in-frame clones, some missing. The sample has approximately 80,000 clones, about 91% seen once. The specimen was peripheral blood, collected 28 days after the second AZD1222 dose. These TCRs come from an adult who received the AZD1222 COVID-19 vaccine.

The DNA for the CDR3 is TGCAGCGGGAGAGGGGGATATGTCACTGAAGCTTTCTTT. It encodes CSGRGGYVTEAFF. The genes are TRBV29-1 and TRBJ1-1, with D possibly matching TRBD1 (6 bases). In germline, CDR1 is SQVTM, CDR2 ANQGSEA. CDR3 length: 13 residues. V shed 7 bases and J shed 4 bases, with 16 bases lying between them. The whole variable domain, filled in from reference TRBV29-1 and TRBJ1-1, reads SAVISQKPSRDICQRGTSLTIQCQVDSQVTMMFWYRQQPGQSLTLIATANQGSEATYESGFVIDKFPISRPNLTFSTLTVSNMSPEDSSIYLCSGRGGYVTEAFFGQGTRLTVV.

The rearrangement uses TRBV10-3 and TRBJ1-1; TRBD1 matches at 7 bases. Trimming at V came to 4 bases and at J to 4 bases, leaving 9 bases not matched to a gene. Germline assignment: CDR1 ENHRY and CDR2 SYGVKD. CDR3 length: 15 residues. The CDR3 sequence: CAISGFATGPTEAFF. The CDR3 nucleotides read TGTGCCATCAGTGGGTTCGCGACAGGGCCCACTGAAGCTTTCTTT.

For this clone: A junction boundary mismatches the germline segment, possibly from a read error. The chain has TRBV29-1 and TRBJ1-1; 8 bases align to TRBD1. This CDR3 contains 10 residues. Germline assignment: CDR1 SQVTM and CDR2 ANQGSEA. CDR3 loop: CSVGGQGLIF. The CDR3 DNA reads TGCAGCGTTGGTGGACAGGGTCTGATCTTT.

The chain couples TRBV2 to TRBJ2-1; 11 positions match TRBD1. Germline values: CDR1 SNHLY, CDR2 FYNNEI. CDR3 size: 16 residues. V trimming: 4 bases; J trimming: 10 bases; junction bases outside the gene matches: 12. The CDR3 is CASSAGGGQGAWEQFF. CDR3 coding DNA: TGTGCCAGCAGTGCAGGAGGAGGACAGGGGGCATGGGAGCAGTTCTTC.

The chain couples TRBV27 to TRBJ2-2; TRBD2 is a possible D gene (5 bases). Germline V CDR1 and CDR2: MNHEY, SMNVEV (reference sequence). V was clipped by 6 bases and J by 6 bases, with 23 bases between them. The CDR3 contains 17 residues. This CDR3 is CASRKTFLRESPGELFF. CDR3 nucleotide sequence: TGTGCCAGCAGAAAAACTTTTTTACGGGAATCCCCCGGGGAGCTGTTTTTT.

The J gene is TRBJ1-5, the V gene TRBV27; D is undetermined. This CDR3 comprises 15 residues. V dropped 5 bases and J dropped 6 bases, with 17 bases sitting between them. Germline CDR1 MNHEY, CDR2 SMNVEV (reference sequence). CDR3 sequence reads: CASSPTYGEGQPQHF. The DNA for the CDR3 is TGTGCCAGCAGTCCTACCTACGGGGAGGGTCAGCCCCAGCATTTT.

The chain uses TRBV7-2 and TRBJ1-5; D perhaps matches TRBD1 (6 bases). Germline CDR1 is SGHTA and CDR2 is FQGNSA. The V and J ends lost 5 bases and 7 bases respectively, with 12 bases between them. The CDR3 consists of 13 residues. CDR3 sequence (DNA): TGTGCCAGCAGCATACAGGGAGGCCAGCCCCAGCATTTT. The encoded protein is CASSIQGGQPQHF.

This chain connects TRBV27 to TRBJ1-6; TRBD1 is a possible D gene (6 bases). Trimming removed 5 bases at V and 8 bases at J, with 13 bases between. CDR3 length equals 14 residues. Germline CDR1 reads MNHEY; CDR2 reads SMNVEV (reference sequence). DNA of the CDR3: TGTGCCAGCAGTATCACAGGGTTGGATTCACCCCTCCACTTT. Translation: CASSITGLDSPLHF.

J is TRBJ2-7 and V is TRBV7-2; D possibly corresponds to TRBD2 (6 bases). V gave up 5 bases and J gave up 3 bases, with 14 bases separating them. Germline V gene data show CDR1 as SGHTA and CDR2 as FQGNSA. This CDR3 has 14 residues. The CDR3 region is CASSPGTQGYEQYF. CDR3 coding DNA: TGTGCCAGCAGCCCCGGGACTCAGGGCTACGAGCAGTACTTC. The full variable domain, rest sourced from reference TRBV7-2 and TRBJ2-7, is GAGVSQSPSNKVTEKGKDVELRCDPISGHTALYWYRQSLGQGLEFLIYFQGNSAPDKSGLPSDRFSAERTGGSVSTLTIQRTQQEDSAVYLCASSPGTQGYEQYFGPGTRLTVT.